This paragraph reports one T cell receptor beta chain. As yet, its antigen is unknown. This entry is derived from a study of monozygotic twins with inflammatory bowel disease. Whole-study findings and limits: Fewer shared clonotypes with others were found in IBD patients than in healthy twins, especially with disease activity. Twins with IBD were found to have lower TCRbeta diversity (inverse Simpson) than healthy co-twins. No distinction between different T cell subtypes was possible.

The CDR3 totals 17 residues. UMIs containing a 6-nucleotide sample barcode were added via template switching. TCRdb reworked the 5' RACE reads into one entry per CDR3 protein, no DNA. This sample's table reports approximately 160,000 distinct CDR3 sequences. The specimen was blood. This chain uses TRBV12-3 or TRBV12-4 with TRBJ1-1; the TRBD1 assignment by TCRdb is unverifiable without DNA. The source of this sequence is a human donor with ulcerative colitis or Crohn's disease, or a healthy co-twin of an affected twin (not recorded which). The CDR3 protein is CASQVAGTGGAWTEAFF.